What follows describes a single T cell receptor (beta chain). Authors' data handling: Reference gene primer amplification in the assay estimated nucleated cell counts. Assay used: immunoSEQ multiplex PCR; TCRdb lists only in-frame clones, some missing. V, J and clone size reflect that table, while D and trimming were determined from the DNA. The data hold under 200,000 clones, with around 83% observed a single time. Enrolled during active infection, Seattle patients were then followed longitudinally. The CDR3 spans 13 residues. Germline loops: CDR1 SEHNR, CDR2 FQNEAQ (reference sequence). V dropped 5 bases and J dropped 5 bases, with 13 bases sitting between them. The source of the sample is a study of blood T cell repertoires in COVID-19. Study as a whole: Material from acute and convalescent COVID-19 was sourced from the United States, Italy and Spain. The analysed material was cDNA or gDNA that came from T cells, B-cell-depleted T cells, or PBMCs.

The sequence derives from a woman between 50 and 59 years old with COVID-19, enrolled during active disease. The material sequenced was peripheral blood. V gene TRBV7-9 combines with J gene TRBJ2-7; perhaps D is TRBD1 or TRBD2 (6 bases each). The CDR3 sequence is CASSVDRTNEQYF. The CDR3 region has the DNA TGTGCCAGCAGCGTAGACAGGACTAACGAGCAGTACTTC.